This T cell receptor (beta chain) was sequenced in a study of T cell repertoires in cytomegalovirus infection. Study at large: Public TCR beta signatures marked donors with CMV infection and the matching HLA.

This clonotype has ten or more counts. Its antigen is as yet unknown. Study findings and constraints: Clonotypes of TCR beta that were HLA-C-restricted and CMV-specific dominated the ex vivo response. People with CMV and the relevant HLA were identified by cumulative public TCR beta family frequency.

The CDR3 has 15 residues. With 5 bases clipped from V and 2 bases from J, the junction kept 8 bases outside the gene matches. The germline V gene encodes CDR1 SGHTA and CDR2 FQGNSA. TCRdb processed the reads anew with MiXCR; each CDR3 protein has one entry. This sample yields 740,000 or so distinct CDR3 sequences, of which roughly 36% are seen a single time; under 3% belongs to the top ten. This receptor was taken from a human donor in good health (CMV status not recorded). Some clones in this sample may be carry-over from other donors' samples. Source material: PBMCs. This chain uses TRBV7-2 with TRBJ2-7; 8 nucleotides line up with TRBD2. The CDR3 sequence: CASSTGLAGPYEQYF. The CDR3, as DNA: TGTGCCAGCAGCACCGGACTAGCTGGTCCCTACGAGCAGTACTTC.